Shown below are 17 T cell receptor beta chains from a single sample sequenced in a study of cytomegalovirus exposure and HLA in healthy donors. Both 60 Vbeta primers and 13 Jbeta primers went into the PCR. The table came from immunoSEQ multiplex PCR; TCRdb's copy has only in-frame clones and leaves some out. The sample includes a few hundred thousand clones, around three quarters seen only once; the top ten take around 15%. What was sequenced was PBMCs. These receptors originate from a man aged 35 to 55 in good health and CMV-seronegative.

The V call is TRBV25-1, the J call TRBJ1-2; 7 bases are shared with TRBD1. The V gene's germline CDR1 is MGHDK and CDR2 SYGVNS. This CDR3 has 14 residues. Losses at the gene ends were 3 bases for V and 4 bases for J; bases not matched to a gene: 5. For the CDR3, the DNA is TGTGCCAGCAGTGAGGAGGGGGCTTTCTATGGCTACACCTTC. The encoded protein is CASSEEGAFYGYTF.

The chain recombines TRBV30 with TRBJ2-5; D is unresolved. V lost 1 base and J lost 0, with 12 bases in between. Germline-derived CDR1 and CDR2 are GTSNPN and SVGIG (reference sequence). This CDR3 is 15 amino acids long. The CDR3 sequence: CAWSGDGGNQETQYF. DNA for the CDR3: TGTGCCTGGAGTGGTGATGGCGGAAACCAAGAGACCCAGTACTTC.

The rearrangement links TRBV5-4 to TRBJ1-4; D not certain. V was cut by 3 bases and J by 4 bases, with 10 bases left in between. Germline loops: CDR1 SGHNT, CDR2 YYREEE (reference sequence). The CDR3 loop spans 14 amino acids. CDR3 in amino acids: CASSSGGSNEKLFF. The CDR3 region has the DNA TGTGCCAGCAGCTCTGGAGGGAGTAATGAAAAACTGTTTTTT.

This clone was found a few times. The rearrangement links TRBV5-1 to TRBJ1-2; D may be TRBD1 (6 bases). The CDR3 covers 14 residues. With 0 bases removed from V and 2 bases from J, the gap between germline ends came to 8 bases. CDR1 and CDR2 from the germline V gene are SGHRS and YFSETQ. The chain's CDR3 is CASSLDGGNYGYTF. CDR3 nucleotides: TGCGCCAGCAGCTTGGATGGGGGCAACTATGGCTACACCTTC.

The CDR3 region has the DNA TGTGCCAGCAGTTTATGGTCGTACAATGAGCAGTTCTTC. Its protein is CASSLWSYNEQFF. The rearrangement uses TRBV28 and TRBJ2-1; D ambiguous. Germline CDR1 is MDHEN and CDR2 is SYDVKM. This CDR3 region has 13 residues. With 0 bases removed from V and 4 bases from J, the gap between germline ends came to 4 bases.

This clone has just a few counts. The chain has TRBV12-2 and TRBJ1-2; no DNA check was done on the table's D call, TRBD1. TRBV12-2 has pseudogene status. The CDR3 contains 17 residues. Here the CDR3 reads CASRFPKGTGLNYGYTF. The CDR3 coding sequence is TGTGCAAGTCGCTTCCCTAAGGGGACAGGTTTAAACTATGGCTACACCTTC.

The chain recombines TRBV4-3 with TRBJ1-2, with 9 bases that match TRBD1. CDR1 LGHNA and CDR2 YSLEER come from the germline V gene. This CDR3 has 15 amino acids. V lost 1 base, J lost 4 bases, and 4 bases stayed unmatched. The CDR3 DNA reads as TGCGCCAGCAGCCAAGGGGACAGGGATTCCTATGGCTACACCTTC. This sequence encodes CASSQGDRDSYGYTF.

To note about this clone: A junction boundary mismatches the germline segment, possibly from a read error. V usage is TRBV6-6 and J usage is TRBJ1-2; D gene ambiguous. This CDR3 spans 14 amino acids. Germline V gene lookup returns CDR1 MNHNY and CDR2 SVGAGI (reference sequence). The CDR3 DNA follows: TGTGCCAGCAGAATCCCGGGTACTAATTATGGCTACACCTTC. Protein product: CASRIPGTNYGYTF.

This clone has more than one count but fewer than ten. The chain is built from TRBV6-1 and TRBJ1-1; tentatively, D is TRBD1 (6 bases). Trimming pared 3 bases from V and 8 bases from J, leaving 10 bases between. The CDR3 has 12 amino acids. Germline loops: CDR1 MNHNS, CDR2 SASEGT. The CDR3 DNA sequence: TGTGCCAGCAGTGATGGGGGGGGCGAAGCTTTCTTT. Amino acids: CASSDGGGEAFF.

The chain recombines TRBV29-1 with TRBJ2-2; no firm D call. The CDR3 totals 12 residues. The V gene's germline CDR1 is SQVTM and CDR2 ANQGSEA. V was trimmed by 7 bases and J by 2 bases, leaving 8 bases between them. The CDR3 sequence: CSAGHNTGELFF. CDR3 bases: TGCAGCGCTGGCCACAACACCGGGGAGCTGTTTTTT.

V and J are TRBV28 and TRBJ2-7, with D unresolved. The V end was cut by 3 bases, the J end by 3 bases, with 3 bases between. This CDR3 has 11 residues. Germline V gene lookup returns CDR1 MDHEN and CDR2 SYDVKM. CDR3 sequence reads: CASSFGYEQYF. The CDR3 DNA follows: TGTGCCAGCAGTTTCGGCTACGAGCAGTACTTC.

The chain couples TRBV9 to TRBJ1-2; 7 nucleotides match TRBD1. V dropped 3 bases and J dropped 1; count of bases not matched to a gene: 6. The V gene's germline CDR1 is SGDLS and CDR2 YYNGEE. The CDR3 loop spans 15 amino acids. This chain's CDR3 is CASSAGTAHNYGYTF. The CDR3 DNA follows: TGTGCCAGCAGCGCCGGGACAGCTCATAACTATGGCTACACCTTC.

The gene calls are TRBV2 and TRBJ2-7, with TRBD2 matching 7 bases. The CDR3 spans 14 residues. J gave up 5 bases and V 6 bases, and 10 bases lay outside the gene matches. Looked up from germline, CDR1 is SNHLY and CDR2 is FYNNEI. Written as DNA, the CDR3 is TGTGCCAGCAGGCCCGAGGGAGGGAGTCACGAGCAGTACTTC. This codes for CASRPEGGSHEQYF. The full variable domain, its missing parts supplied by reference TRBV2 and TRBJ2-7, is EPEVTQTPSHQVTQMGQEVILRCVPISNHLYFYWYRQILGQKVEFLVSFYNNEISEKSEIFDDQFSVERPDGSNFTLKIRSTKLEDSAMYFCASRPEGGSHEQYFGPGTRLTVT.

This clone was seen a few times. The CDR3 DNA is TGCGCCAGCAGCCCCGGGACTTCCACTTACAATGAGCAGTTCTTC. It yields the protein CASSPGTSTYNEQFF. The chain couples TRBV5-1 to TRBJ2-1; D is perhaps TRBD2 (6 bases). The CDR3 runs 15 residues. CDR1 and CDR2 from the germline V gene are SGHRS and YFSETQ. V was shortened by 4 bases and J by 4 bases, with 15 bases between the two germline ends.

CDR3 protein: CASLGGGGAYEQYF. CDR3 DNA: TGTGCCAGCCTGGGCGGCGGGGGTGCCTACGAGCAGTACTTC. J is TRBJ2-7 and V is TRBV6-6; the match to TRBD2 covers 7 bases. This CDR3 region has 14 residues. Trimming at V came to 8 bases and at J to 2 bases, leaving 9 bases not matched to a gene. Germline-derived CDR1 and CDR2 are MNHNY and SVGAGI (reference sequence).

There are a few counts of this clone. The rearrangement joins TRBV27 to TRBJ2-7; D gene uncertain. This CDR3 has 11 residues. The germline CDR1 and CDR2 sequences are MNHEY and SMNVEV (reference sequence). V was trimmed by 4 bases and J by 2 bases, leaving 3 bases between them. The CDR3 DNA reads as TGTGCCAGCAGTTCCGCCTACGAGCAGTACTTC. Amino acids: CASSSAYEQYF.

The rearrangement uses TRBV7-9 and TRBJ2-7, with 8 bases aligning to TRBD1. Trimming cost V 3 bases and J 7 bases; bases outside gene matches: 17. The CDR3 is 17 residues long. Germline assignment: CDR1 SEHNR and CDR2 FQNEAQ (reference sequence). CDR3 DNA sequence: TGTGCCAGCAGCTTCTTTCTTACGGGACAGGCCGGAATAGAGCAGTACTTC. Amino acid sequence: CASSFFLTGQAGIEQYF.